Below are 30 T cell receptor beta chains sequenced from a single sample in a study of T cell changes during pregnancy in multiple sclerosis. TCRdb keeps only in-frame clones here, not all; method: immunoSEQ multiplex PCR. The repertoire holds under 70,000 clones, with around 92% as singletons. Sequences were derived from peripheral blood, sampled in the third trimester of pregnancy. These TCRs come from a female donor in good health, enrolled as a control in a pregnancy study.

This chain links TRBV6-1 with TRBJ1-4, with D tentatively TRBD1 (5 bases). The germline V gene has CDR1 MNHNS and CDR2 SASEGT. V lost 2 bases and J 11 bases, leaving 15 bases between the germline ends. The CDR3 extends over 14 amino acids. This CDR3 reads CASSEWWGTHKLFF. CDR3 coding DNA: TGTGCCAGCAGTGAATGGTGGGGGACTCATAAACTGTTTTTT.

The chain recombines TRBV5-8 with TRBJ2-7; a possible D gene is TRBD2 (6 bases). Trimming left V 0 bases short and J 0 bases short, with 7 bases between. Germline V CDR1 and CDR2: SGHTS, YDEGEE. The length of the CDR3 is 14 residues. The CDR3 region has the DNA TGTGCCAGCAGCTTGGGGGACTTCTCCTACGAGCAGTACTTC. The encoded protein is CASSLGDFSYEQYF.

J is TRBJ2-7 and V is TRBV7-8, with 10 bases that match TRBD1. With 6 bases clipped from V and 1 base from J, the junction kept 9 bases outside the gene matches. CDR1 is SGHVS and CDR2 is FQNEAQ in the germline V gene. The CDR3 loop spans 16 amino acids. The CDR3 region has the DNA TGTGCCAGCAGTCCACCGGGACAGGGGACTTCCTACGAGCAGTACTTC. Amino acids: CASSPPGQGTSYEQYF.

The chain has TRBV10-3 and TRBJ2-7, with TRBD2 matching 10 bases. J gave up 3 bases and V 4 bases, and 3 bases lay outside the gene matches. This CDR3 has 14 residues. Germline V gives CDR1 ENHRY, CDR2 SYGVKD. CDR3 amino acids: CAISALAGDYEQYF. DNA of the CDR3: TGTGCCATCAGTGCCCTAGCGGGGGACTACGAGCAGTACTTC.

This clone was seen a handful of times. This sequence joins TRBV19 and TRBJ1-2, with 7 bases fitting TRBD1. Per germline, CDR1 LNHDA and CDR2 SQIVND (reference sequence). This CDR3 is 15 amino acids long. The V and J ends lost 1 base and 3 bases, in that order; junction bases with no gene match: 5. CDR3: CASSIATGTDYGYTF. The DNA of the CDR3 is TGTGCCAGTAGTATAGCCACCGGGACAGACTATGGCTACACCTTC. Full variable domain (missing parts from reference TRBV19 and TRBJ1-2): DGGITQSPKYLFRKEGQNVTLSCEQNLNHDAMYWYRQDPGQGLRLIYYSQIVNDFQKGDIAEGYSVSREKKESFPLTVTSAQKNPTAFYLCASSIATGTDYGYTFGSGTRLTVV.

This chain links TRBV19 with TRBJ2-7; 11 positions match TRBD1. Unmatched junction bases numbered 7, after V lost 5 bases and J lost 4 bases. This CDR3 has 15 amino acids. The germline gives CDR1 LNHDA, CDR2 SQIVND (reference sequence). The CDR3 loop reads CASSSPGTGGYEQYF. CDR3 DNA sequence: TGTGCCAGTAGTTCGCCCGGGACAGGGGGTTACGAGCAGTACTTC.

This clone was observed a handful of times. The chain's CDR3 is CASSSGGSYTF. In DNA, the CDR3 is TGTGCCAGCAGCAGCGGAGGGAGCTACACCTTC. The chain links TRBV28 to TRBJ1-2; D is undetermined. With 6 bases removed from V and 9 bases from J, the gap between germline ends came to 11 bases. This CDR3 comprises 11 residues. Per the germline V gene, CDR1 is MDHEN and CDR2 is SYDVKM.

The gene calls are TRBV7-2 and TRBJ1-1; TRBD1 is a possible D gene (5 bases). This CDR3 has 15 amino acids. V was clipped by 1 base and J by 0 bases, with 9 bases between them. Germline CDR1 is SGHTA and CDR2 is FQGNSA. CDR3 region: CASSLGWGMNTEAFF. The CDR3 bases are TGTGCCAGCAGCTTAGGGTGGGGCATGAACACTGAAGCTTTCTTT.

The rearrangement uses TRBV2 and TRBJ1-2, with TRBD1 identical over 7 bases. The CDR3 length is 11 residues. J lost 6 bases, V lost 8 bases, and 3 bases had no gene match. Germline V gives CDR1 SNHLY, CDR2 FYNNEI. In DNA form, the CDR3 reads TGTGCCAGCGTAGGGGGCGATGGCTACACCTTC. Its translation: CASVGGDGYTF.

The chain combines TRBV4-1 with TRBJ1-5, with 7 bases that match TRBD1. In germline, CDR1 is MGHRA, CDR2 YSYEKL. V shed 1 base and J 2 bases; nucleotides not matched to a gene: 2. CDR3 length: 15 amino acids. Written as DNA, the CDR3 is TGCGCCAGCAGCCAAGTTACAGGGGGCAATCAGCCCCAGCATTTT. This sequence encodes CASSQVTGGNQPQHF.

The CDR3 nucleotides read TGTGCCAGCAGCGTAGGAGGGAGAAAACTGTTTTTT. It is translated as CASSVGGRKLFF. The rearrangement links TRBV9 to TRBJ1-4; D unclear. V was clipped by 0 bases and J by 10 bases, with 7 bases between them. The CDR3 is made up of 12 amino acids. Germline lookup yields CDR1 SGDLS and CDR2 YYNGEE.

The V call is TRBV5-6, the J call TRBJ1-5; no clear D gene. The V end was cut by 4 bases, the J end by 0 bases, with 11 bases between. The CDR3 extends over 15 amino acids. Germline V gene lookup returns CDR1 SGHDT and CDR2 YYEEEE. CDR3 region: CASSLDGLSNQPQHF. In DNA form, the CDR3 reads TGTGCCAGCAGCCTGGACGGTCTTAGCAATCAGCCCCAGCATTTT.

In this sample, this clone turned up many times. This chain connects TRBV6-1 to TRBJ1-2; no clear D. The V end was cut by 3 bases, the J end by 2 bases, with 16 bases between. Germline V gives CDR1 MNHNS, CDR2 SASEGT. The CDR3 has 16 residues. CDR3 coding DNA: TGTGCCAGCAGTGAGGGAGTCGAGGCCTGGAACTATGGCTACACCTTC. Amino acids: CASSEGVEAWNYGYTF.

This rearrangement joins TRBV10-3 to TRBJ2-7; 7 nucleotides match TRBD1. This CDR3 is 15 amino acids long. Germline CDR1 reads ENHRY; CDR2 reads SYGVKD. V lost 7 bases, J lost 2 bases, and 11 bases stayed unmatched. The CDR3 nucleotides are TGTGCCATCACCTCAGGTCGGACAGGTACCTACGAGCAGTACTTC. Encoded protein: CAITSGRTGTYEQYF.

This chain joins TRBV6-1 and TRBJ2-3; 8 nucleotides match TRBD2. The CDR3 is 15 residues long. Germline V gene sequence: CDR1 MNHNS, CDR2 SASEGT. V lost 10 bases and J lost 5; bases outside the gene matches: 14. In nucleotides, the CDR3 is TGTGCCACCTCTGGGCCAGCGGGAGTTGGAGATACGCAGTATTTT. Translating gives CATSGPAGVGDTQYF.

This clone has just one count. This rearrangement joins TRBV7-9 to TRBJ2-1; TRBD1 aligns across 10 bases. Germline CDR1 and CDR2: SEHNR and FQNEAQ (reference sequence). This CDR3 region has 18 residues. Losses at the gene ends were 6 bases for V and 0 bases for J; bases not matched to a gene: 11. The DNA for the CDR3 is TGTGCCAGCAGATCCCGGGACAGGGGAAAGAGCTCCTACAATGAGCAGTTCTTC. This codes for CASRSRDRGKSSYNEQFF.

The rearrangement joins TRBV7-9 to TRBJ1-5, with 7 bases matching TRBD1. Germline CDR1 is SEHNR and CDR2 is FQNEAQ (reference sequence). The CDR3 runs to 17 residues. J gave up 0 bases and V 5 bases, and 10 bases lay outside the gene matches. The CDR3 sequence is CASSQQGSKDSNQPQHF. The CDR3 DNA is TGTGCCAGCAGCCAACAGGGGTCTAAGGATAGCAATCAGCCCCAGCATTTT.

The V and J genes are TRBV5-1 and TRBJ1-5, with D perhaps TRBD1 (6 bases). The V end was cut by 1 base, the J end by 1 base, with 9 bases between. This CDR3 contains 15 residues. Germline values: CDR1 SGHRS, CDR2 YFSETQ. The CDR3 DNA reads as TGCGCCAGCAGCTTGACAGGGATGAGCAATCAGCCCCAGCATTTT. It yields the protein CASSLTGMSNQPQHF.

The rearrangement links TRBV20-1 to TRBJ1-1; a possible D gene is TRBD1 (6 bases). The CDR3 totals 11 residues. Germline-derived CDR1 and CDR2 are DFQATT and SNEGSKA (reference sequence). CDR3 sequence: CSPWGLGGAFF. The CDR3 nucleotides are TGCAGCCCCTGGGGGCTGGGTGGGGCTTTCTTT.

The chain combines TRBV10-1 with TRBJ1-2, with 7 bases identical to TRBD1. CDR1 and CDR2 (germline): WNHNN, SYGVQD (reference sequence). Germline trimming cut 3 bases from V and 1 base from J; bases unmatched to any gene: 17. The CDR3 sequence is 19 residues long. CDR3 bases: TGCGCCAGCAGTGATTACCCCGAATATCCGGGACAGTATAACTATGGCTACACCTTC. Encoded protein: CASSDYPEYPGQYNYGYTF.

CDR3 nucleotide sequence: TGTGCCAGCAGCTCCACCCCCGGGACAGGGTTTATGTCTTCACCCCTCCACTTT. This sequence encodes CASSSTPGTGFMSSPLHF. V usage is TRBV7-9 and J usage is TRBJ1-6, with 9 positions matching TRBD1. The V and J ends lost 4 bases and 9 bases, in that order; junction bases with no gene match: 16. This CDR3 has 18 amino acids. CDR1 and CDR2 from the germline V gene are SEHNR and FQNEAQ (reference sequence).

The CDR3 region is CASSIWPGLSSPLHF. DNA for the CDR3: TGTGCCAGTAGTATCTGGCCGGGGTTAAGTTCACCCCTCCACTTT. The chain combines TRBV19 with TRBJ1-6; D remains unclear. The CDR3 sequence is 15 residues long. Germline V gene sequence: CDR1 LNHDA, CDR2 SQIVND (reference sequence). V lost 3 bases to trimming and J lost 9 bases, with 15 bases between them.

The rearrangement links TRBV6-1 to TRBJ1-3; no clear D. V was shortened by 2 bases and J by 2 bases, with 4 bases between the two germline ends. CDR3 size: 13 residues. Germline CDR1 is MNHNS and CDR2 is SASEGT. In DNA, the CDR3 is TGTGCCAGCAGTGAATGGCCTGGAAACACCATATATTTT. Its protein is CASSEWPGNTIYF.

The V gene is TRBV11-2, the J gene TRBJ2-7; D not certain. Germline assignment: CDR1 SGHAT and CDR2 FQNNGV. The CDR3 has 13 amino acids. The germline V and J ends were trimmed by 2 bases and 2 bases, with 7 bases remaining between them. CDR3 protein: CASSLRSTYEQYF. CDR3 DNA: TGTGCCAGCAGCTTACGGAGCACCTACGAGCAGTACTTC.

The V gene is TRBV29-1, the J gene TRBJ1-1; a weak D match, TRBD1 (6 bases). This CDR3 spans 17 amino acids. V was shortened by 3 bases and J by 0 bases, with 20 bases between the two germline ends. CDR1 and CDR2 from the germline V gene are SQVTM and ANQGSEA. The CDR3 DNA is TGCAGCGTTGATGGCGCAGGGGAGGGCGGTTTGAACACTGAAGCTTTCTTT. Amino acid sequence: CSVDGAGEGGLNTEAFF.

CDR3 sequence: CASSLWSSGDGGEKLFF. CDR3 in DNA: TGTGCCAGCAGCTTATGGTCTAGCGGGGACGGAGGTGAAAAACTGTTTTTT. The chain employs TRBV11-1 and TRBJ1-4; perhaps TRBD1 as D (5 bases). Germline V CDR1 and CDR2: SGHAT, FQDESV (reference sequence). V shed 2 bases and J shed 7 bases, with 20 bases lying between them. The CDR3 has 17 amino acids.

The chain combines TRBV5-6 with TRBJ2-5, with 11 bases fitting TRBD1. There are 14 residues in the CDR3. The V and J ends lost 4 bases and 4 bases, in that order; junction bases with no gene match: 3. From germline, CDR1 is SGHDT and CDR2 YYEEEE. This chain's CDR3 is CASSADRGRETQYF. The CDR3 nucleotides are TGTGCCAGCAGCGCGGACAGGGGGCGAGAGACCCAGTACTTC.

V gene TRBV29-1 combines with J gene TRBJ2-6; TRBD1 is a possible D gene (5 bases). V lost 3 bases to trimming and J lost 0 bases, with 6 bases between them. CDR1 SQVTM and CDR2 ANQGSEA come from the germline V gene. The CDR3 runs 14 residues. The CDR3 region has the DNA TGCAGCGTTGAGGACAACTCTGGGGCCAACGTCCTGACTTTC. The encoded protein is CSVEDNSGANVLTF.

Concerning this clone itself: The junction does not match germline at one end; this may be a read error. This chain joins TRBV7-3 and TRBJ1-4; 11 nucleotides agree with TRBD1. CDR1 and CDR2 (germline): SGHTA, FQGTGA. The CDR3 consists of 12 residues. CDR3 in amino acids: CASSSPGTGGLF. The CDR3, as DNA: TGTGCCAGCAGCTCGCCCGGGACAGGGGGACTTTTT.

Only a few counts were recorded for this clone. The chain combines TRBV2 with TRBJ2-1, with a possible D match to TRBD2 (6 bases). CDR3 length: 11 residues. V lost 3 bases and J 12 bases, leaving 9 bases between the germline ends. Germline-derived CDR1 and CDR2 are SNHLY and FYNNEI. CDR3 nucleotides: TGTGCCAGCAGTGAGGGAGGATGGCAGTTCTTC. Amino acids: CASSEGGWQFF.